This entry lists 5 T cell receptor beta chains sequenced from one sample in a study of T cells in Graves' hyperthyroidism and ophthalmopathy. Researchers took RNA transcripts and amplified the TCR beta CDR3 regions from them. The HTBI primer set served for first-round RT-PCR of the TCR CDR3. MiXCR was run by TCRdb on the multiplex PCR reads, yielding one entry per CDR3 protein. The table has 500,000 to 550,000 distinct CDR3 sequences, 20% to 25% seen once; the top ten hold more than 20%. Material: blood. Receptor source: a man aged 18 to 29 with Graves' hyperthyroidism.

This clonotype was recorded many times. CDR3 loop: CSARQVLQETQYF. The CDR3 nucleotides are TGCAGTGCTAGACAAGTACTCCAAGAGACCCAGTACTTC. V usage is TRBV20-1 and J usage is TRBJ2-5; D remains ambiguous. This CDR3 region has 13 residues. Trimming took off 2 bases at V and 1 base at J, with 8 bases between the two ends. Germline V gene sequence: CDR1 DFQATT, CDR2 SNEGSKA (reference sequence).

This clonotype was observed at least ten times. CDR3 residues: CATSTTDSGTDTQYF. CDR3 nucleotide sequence: TGTGCCACCAGCACCACCGACTCAGGCACAGATACGCAGTATTTT. The chain has TRBV15 and TRBJ2-3; unclear D gene. Germline assignment: CDR1 LNHNV and CDR2 YYDKDF (reference sequence). Deletions cut 4 bases from V and 1 base from J, with 12 bases between. This CDR3 has 15 amino acids.

This clonotype showed up just a few times. The rearrangement uses TRBV7-9 and TRBJ2-7; D gene ambiguous. The CDR3 covers 13 residues. Trimming shortened V by 6 bases and J by 7 bases, and 16 bases separated the two germline ends. CDR1 SEHNR and CDR2 FQNEAQ come from the germline V gene (reference sequence). CDR3 amino acids: CASRFSGSNEQYF. DNA for the CDR3: TGTGCCAGCAGATTTTCCGGGTCCAATGAGCAGTACTTC. Combining the CDR3 with reference TRBV7-9 and TRBJ2-7 gives the whole variable domain DTGVSQNPRHKITKRGQNVTFRCDPISEHNRLYWYRQTLGQGPEFLTYFQNEAQLEKSRLLSDRFSAERPKGSFSTLEIQRTEQGDSAMYLCASRFSGSNEQYFGPGTRLTVT.

This clonotype was recorded at least ten times. CDR3: CASSLATIHGYTF. CDR3 DNA sequence: TGTGCCAGCAGTTTAGCCACGATCCATGGCTACACCTTC. The V gene is TRBV28, the J gene TRBJ1-2, with D unclear. Germline loops: CDR1 MDHEN, CDR2 SYDVKM. The CDR3 loop spans 13 amino acids. With 2 bases removed from V and 6 bases from J, the gap between germline ends came to 10 bases.

This clonotype was seen ten or more times. The chain joins TRBV12-3 or TRBV12-4 to TRBJ1-2; a weak D match, TRBD1 (6 bases). V dropped 6 bases and J dropped 6 bases, with 26 bases sitting between them. The CDR3 loop spans 17 amino acids. The CDR3 protein is CASSPIGLQGRGNGYTF. The CDR3 DNA sequence: TGTGCCAGCAGCCCGATAGGGCTGCAGGGGCGAGGGAATGGCTACACCTTC.